The T cell receptor (beta chain) described here comes from a study of type 1 and type 2 diabetes patients. PCR was run on genomic DNA. A primer set of 30 forward and 13 reverse primers amplified the CDR3. TCRdb re-derived calls from the multiplex PCR reads in MiXCR, one entry per CDR3 protein. The sample yields about 250,000 distinct CDR3 sequences, over 45% seen once. After removal of 6 bases from V and 5 bases from J, the junction contained 13 bases not matched to a gene. CDR3 length: 15 residues. Looked up from germline, CDR1 is DFQATT and CDR2 is SNEGSKA (reference sequence). The TCR originated in a man aged 18-30 years with type 2 diabetes. The chain has TRBV20-1 and TRBJ1-2, with TRBD1 matching 9 bases. Specimen: peripheral blood mononuclear cells (PBMCs). CDR3 region: CSAAPIRQGVYGYTF. As DNA, the CDR3 is TGCAGTGCCGCCCCTATAAGACAGGGGGTTTATGGCTACACCTTC.